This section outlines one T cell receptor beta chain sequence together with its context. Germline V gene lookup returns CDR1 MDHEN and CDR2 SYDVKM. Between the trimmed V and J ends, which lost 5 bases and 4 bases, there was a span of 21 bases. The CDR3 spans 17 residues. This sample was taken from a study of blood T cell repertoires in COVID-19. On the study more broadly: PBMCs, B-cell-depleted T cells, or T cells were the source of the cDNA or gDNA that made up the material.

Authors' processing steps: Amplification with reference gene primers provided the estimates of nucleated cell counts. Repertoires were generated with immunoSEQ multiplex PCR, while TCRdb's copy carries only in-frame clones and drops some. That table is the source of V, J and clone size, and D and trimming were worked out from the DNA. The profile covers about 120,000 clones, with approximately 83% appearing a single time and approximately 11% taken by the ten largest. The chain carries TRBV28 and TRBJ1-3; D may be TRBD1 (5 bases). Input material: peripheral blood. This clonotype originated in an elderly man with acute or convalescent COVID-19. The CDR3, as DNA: TGTGCCAGCAGTCCTTCACGACTGACCAGACAGGGAAACACCATATATTTT. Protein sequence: CASSPSRLTRQGNTIYF.